The 3 T cell receptor beta chains listed next were all sequenced from one sample in a study of beta chain features in type 1 diabetes. Since all of the isolated RNA was reverse transcribed, expressed TCRB transcripts were what got sequenced. The repertoire was sequenced with immunoSEQ multiplex PCR; TCRdb's copy has only in-frame clones and lacks some. The table shows hundreds of thousands of clones, with 12% to 15% occurring only once. Sequenced sample: central memory CD4+ T cells from blood. All receptors come from a man aged 25-45 years in good health.

This rearrangement joins TRBV19 to TRBJ2-5; TRBD1 matches at 8 bases. The V gene end was trimmed by 4 bases and the J gene end by 2 bases; junction bases not matched to a gene: 6. Germline CDR1 reads LNHDA; CDR2 reads SQIVND (reference sequence). The CDR3 is made up of 15 amino acids. CDR3 region: CASSKRTGYQETQYF. CDR3 nucleotide sequence: TGTGCCAGTAGTAAGCGGACAGGGTATCAAGAGACCCAGTACTTC. Together with reference TRBV19 and TRBJ2-5, the CDR3 gives the full variable domain: DGGITQSPKYLFRKEGQNVTLSCEQNLNHDAMYWYRQDPGQGLRLIYYSQIVNDFQKGDIAEGYSVSREKKESFPLTVTSAQKNPTAFYLCASSKRTGYQETQYFGPGTRLLVL.

This clone was found many times. V is TRBV2 and J is TRBJ2-2; no reliable D call. The CDR3 sequence is 14 residues long. CDR1 and CDR2 (germline): SNHLY, FYNNEI. Trimming cost V 2 bases and J 4 bases, with 8 bases left between them. The CDR3 here is CASSENLSTGELFF. Here the CDR3 DNA reads TGTGCCAGCAGTGAAAACCTGAGCACCGGGGAGCTGTTTTTT.

The V call is TRBV9, the J call TRBJ1-1; D remains unclear. Trimming removed 3 bases from V and 2 bases from J, with 5 bases in between. CDR1 SGDLS and CDR2 YYNGEE come from the germline V gene. The CDR3 spans 12 residues. The CDR3 reads CASSGRNTEAFF. CDR3 DNA: TGTGCCAGCAGCGGGCGCAACACTGAAGCTTTCTTT.